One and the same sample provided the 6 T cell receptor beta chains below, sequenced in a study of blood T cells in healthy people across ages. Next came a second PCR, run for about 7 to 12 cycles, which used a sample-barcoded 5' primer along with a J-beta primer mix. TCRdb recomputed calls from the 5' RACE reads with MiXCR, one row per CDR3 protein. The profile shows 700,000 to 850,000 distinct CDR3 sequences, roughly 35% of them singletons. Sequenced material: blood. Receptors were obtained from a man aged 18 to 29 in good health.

The CDR3 region is CASSQGRQVVKTQFF. The CDR3 DNA reads TGTGCCAGCAGCCAAGGACGCCAGGTTGTTAAGACCCAGTTCTTC. V usage is TRBV3-1 and J usage is TRBJ2-1, with D hard to call. The length of the CDR3 is 15 residues. V was shortened by 1 base and J by 13 bases, with 20 bases between the two germline ends. Germline V lookup: CDR1 LGHDT, CDR2 YNNKEL (reference sequence).

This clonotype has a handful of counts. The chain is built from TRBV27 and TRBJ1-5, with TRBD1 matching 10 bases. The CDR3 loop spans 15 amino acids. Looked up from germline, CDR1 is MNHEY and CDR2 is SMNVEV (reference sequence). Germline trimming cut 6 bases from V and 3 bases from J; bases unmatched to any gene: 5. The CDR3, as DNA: TGTGCCAGCAGCCAAGGGACAGGGGTCAATCAGCCCCAGCATTTT. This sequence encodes CASSQGTGVNQPQHF.

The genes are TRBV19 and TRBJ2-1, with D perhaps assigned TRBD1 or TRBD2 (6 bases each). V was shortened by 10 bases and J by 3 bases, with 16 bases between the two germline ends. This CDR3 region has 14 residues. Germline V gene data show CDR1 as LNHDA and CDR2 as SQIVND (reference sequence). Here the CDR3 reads CATKTRGVYNEQFF. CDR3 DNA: TGTGCCACCAAAACTAGGGGGGTCTACAATGAGCAGTTCTTC.

The CDR3 bases are TGTGCCAGCAGCTTTTCCACCAAAAGTTATGGCTACACCTTC. Its protein product is CASSFSTKSYGYTF. J is TRBJ1-2 and V is TRBV5-6, with no clear D. CDR3 length: 14 residues. Germline V gene lookup returns CDR1 SGHDT and CDR2 YYEEEE. V was cut by 2 bases and J by 5 bases, with 13 bases left in between.

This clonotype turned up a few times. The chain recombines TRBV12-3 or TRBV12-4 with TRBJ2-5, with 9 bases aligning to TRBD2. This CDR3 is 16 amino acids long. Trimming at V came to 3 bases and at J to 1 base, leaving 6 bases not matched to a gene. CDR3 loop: CASSLGGSGGQETQYF. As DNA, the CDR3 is TGTGCCAGCAGTTTGGGGGGTAGCGGGGGCCAAGAGACCCAGTACTTC.

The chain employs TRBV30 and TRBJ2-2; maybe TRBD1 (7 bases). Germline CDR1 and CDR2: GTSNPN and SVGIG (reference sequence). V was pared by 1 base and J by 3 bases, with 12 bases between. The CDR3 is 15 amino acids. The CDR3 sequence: CAWSAGGPDTGELFF. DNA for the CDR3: TGTGCCTGGAGTGCAGGGGGGCCAGACACCGGGGAGCTGTTTTTT.